The 6 T cell receptor beta chains below come from one sample, sequenced in a study of cytomegalovirus exposure and HLA in healthy donors. Primers included in the PCR were 60 Vbeta and 13 Jbeta primers. Clones were read by immunoSEQ multiplex PCR, and TCRdb kept only the in-frame ones, dropping some. The sample has 200,000 to 250,000 clones, more than 75% seen once. Sequencing used PBMCs. The receptors derive from a human donor in good health.

This clone has a single count. This chain uses TRBV7-9 with TRBJ2-7; 7 bases align to TRBD2. From germline, CDR1 is SEHNR and CDR2 FQNEAQ (reference sequence). After removal of 5 bases from V and 6 bases from J, the junction contained 4 bases not matched to a gene. This CDR3 is built from 12 residues. CDR3 DNA sequence: TGTGCCAGCAGCCTGGGACTAACCGAGCAGTACTTC. Translation gives CASSLGLTEQYF. Full variable domain (remainder filled in from reference TRBV7-9 and TRBJ2-7): DTGVSQNPRHKITKRGQNVTFRCDPISEHNRLYWYRQTLGQGPEFLTYFQNEAQLEKSRLLSDRFSAERPKGSFSTLEIQRTEQGDSAMYLCASSLGLTEQYFGPGTRLTVT.

This clone was seen a few times. The V gene is TRBV10-2, the J gene TRBJ1-4, with D perhaps matching TRBD1 (6 bases). This CDR3 is 16 amino acids long. Germline CDR1 WSHSY, CDR2 SAAADI. V dropped 2 bases and J dropped 7 bases, with 17 bases sitting between them. Here the CDR3 DNA reads TGCGCCAGCAGTGAGGCCAGGGGAGGGCAAGGTGAAAAACTGTTTTTT. Amino acid sequence: CASSEARGGQGEKLFF.

This clone was counted a few times. The V and J genes are TRBV6-6 and TRBJ2-5; no clear D. The DNA end is more similar to TRBJ2-7, so the J call may be wrong. The CDR3 spans 12 residues. Germline assignment: CDR1 MNHNY and CDR2 SVGAGI (reference sequence). DNA for the CDR3: TGTGCCAGCAGTTACTCGCCGTACGAGCAGTACTTC. This translates into CASSYSPYEQYF.

The chain joins TRBV19 to TRBJ1-1; tentatively, D is TRBD1 (5 bases). CDR3 length equals 16 residues. Germline CDR1 and CDR2: LNHDA and SQIVND (reference sequence). Trimming stripped 4 bases from V and 1 base from J, with 16 bases between. CDR3 nucleotides: TGTGCCAGTAGTACCGGGACTGCATCTAGGAACACTGAAGCTTTCTTT. It encodes CASSTGTASRNTEAFF.

The V call is TRBV19, the J call TRBJ2-1; 9 bases are a match to TRBD1. The CDR3 contains 13 residues. V lost 5 bases, J lost 15 bases, and 11 bases stayed unmatched. Germline V gene data show CDR1 as LNHDA and CDR2 as SQIVND (reference sequence). This chain's CDR3 is CASSSLGDRDRFF. In DNA, the CDR3 is TGTGCCAGTAGTTCCTTAGGGGACAGGGATCGGTTCTTC.

For this clone: The junction departs from germline at one end; a sequencing error may be responsible. This chain connects TRBV7-9 to TRBJ2-3; 9 nucleotides agree with TRBD2. Germline V gene lookup returns CDR1 SEHNR and CDR2 FQNEAQ (reference sequence). The CDR3 is 16 amino acids. CDR3 sequence: CSSSTIAGVGTDTQYF. The CDR3 DNA reads TGTTCCAGCAGCACAATAGCGGGAGTGGGCACAGATACGCAGTATTTT.